This entry concerns a single TCR beta chain. Its antigen is still unknown. This sample is part of a study of T cell responses to AZD1222 COVID-19 vaccine. Whole-study findings and limits: Epitopes outside B.1.351 and B.1.1.7 mutated regions reportedly drew nearly half of spike TCRs.

Libraries were prepared by immunoSEQ multiplex PCR; TCRdb keeps only in-frame clonotypes and omits some of them. The top ten clones hold around 4.5% of a sample with 80,000 or so clones, more than 85% of them seen once. The CDR3 consists of 13 residues. After removal of 0 bases from V and 7 bases from J, the junction contained 4 bases not matched to a gene. Germline CDR1 reads GTSNPN; CDR2 reads SVGIG (reference sequence). This TCR was recovered from an adult who received the AZD1222 COVID-19 vaccine. The genes are TRBV30 and TRBJ1-1; 8 positions match TRBD1. Sequencing was performed on peripheral blood, taken 28 days after the second AZD1222 dose. DNA for the CDR3: TGTGCCTGGAGTGTACAGGGGGGGAGTGAAGCTTTCTTT. Amino acids: CAWSVQGGSEAFF.